This TCR beta chain was captured in a study of glioma-infiltrating T cells. The germline gives CDR1 MGHRA, CDR2 YSYEKL. The CDR3 has 15 amino acids. Trimming cost V 1 base and J 3 bases; bases outside gene matches: 5. This clonotype was observed at least ten times. Antigen unknown. Study-wide results and limits: Gliomas, especially low-grade, showed above-expected tissue-blood divergence; non-neoplastic patients showed below.

Using RNA template, CDR3s of TCR alpha and beta were amplified with iRepertoire arm-PCR. One-step reverse transcription and amplification started from approximately 100-400 ng of tissue mRNA or PBMC total RNA. TCRdb analysed the multiplex PCR reads with MiXCR anew, one entry per CDR3 protein. The profile shows tens of thousands of distinct CDR3 sequences, about 23% of them singletons. Sequencing used glioma tissue, nonneoplastic brain tissue, or PBMCs (not recorded which). The chain carries TRBV4-1 and TRBJ1-1, with 7 bases matching TRBD1. This TCR derives from a human donor with low-grade glioma or glioblastoma, undergoing nonglioma brain surgery, or in good health (not recorded which). The CDR3: CASSQVVTGDTEAFF. In DNA form, the CDR3 reads TGCGCCAGCAGCCAAGTCGTTACAGGGGACACTGAAGCTTTCTTT.